Given below is one TCR beta chain in context. Germline V CDR1 and CDR2: MGHRA, YSYEKL. Germline trimming cut 1 base from V and 3 bases from J; bases unmatched to any gene: 7. This CDR3 is 17 amino acids long. The data derive from a study of shared clonotypes between healthy human individuals. CD45RO-negative, CCR7-selected cells formed the naive CD8 fraction, which excluded terminally differentiated effector memory CD45RA+ cells. TCRdb keeps only in-frame clones here, not all; method: immunoSEQ multiplex PCR. The data hold millions of clones, with just under 95% observed a single time. The chain uses TRBV4-1 and TRBJ2-1, with 9 positions matching TRBD1. What was sequenced was naive CD8+ T cells sorted from blood. This sequence was found in a man between 18 and 35 years old in good health. CDR3 region: CASSQGRGDRVYNEQFF. In DNA form, the CDR3 reads TGCGCCAGCAGCCAAGGGAGGGGGGACAGGGTCTACAATGAGCAGTTCTTC.